Listed below are T cell receptor beta chains from one sample, sequenced in a study of cytomegalovirus exposure and HLA in healthy donors. The data were produced by immunoSEQ multiplex PCR, yet TCRdb's version contains in-frame clones alone and is incomplete. The sample shows over 55,000 clones, about 70% of them seen only once. Sequenced sample: PBMCs. Receptors originate from a man between 35 and 55 years old in good health and CMV-seropositive. Each CDR3 is given with its conserved first and last residue. The D gene is left open where the match is weak. Size is omitted from some rows. Given values are once, few, many or a class for expanded clones.

D: -
size: -
J: TRBJ2-7
V: TRBV4-3
DNA: TGCGCCAGCAGCCAAGAAACCGGGGGAACCTACGAGCAGTACTTC
CDR3: CASSQETGGTYEQYF

D: TRBD1
size: -
J: TRBJ1-2
V: TRBV5-1
DNA: TGCGCCAGCAGCCCGGGACAGGGCGCTAACTATGGCTACACCTTC
CDR3: CASSPGQGANYGYTF

D: TRBD1
size: -
J: TRBJ1-4
V: TRBV27
DNA: TGTGCCAGCAGTTTACTTTCGACAGGGATTGCAACTAATGAAAAACTGTTTTTT
CDR3: CASSLLSTGIATNEKLFF

D: -
size: -
J: TRBJ2-3
V: TRBV10-3
DNA: TGTGCCATCAGGGAAGGGGTATTCCGACTGGCAGATACGCAGTATTTT
CDR3: CAIREGVFRLADTQYF

D: -
size: -
J: TRBJ1-1
V: TRBV7-2
DNA: TGTGCCAGCAGAAGCGGGGGCAGCTTGAACACTGAAGCTTTCTTT
CDR3: CASRSGGSLNTEAFF

D: -
size: -
J: TRBJ1-1
V: TRBV29-1
DNA: TGCAGCGTAAATCGACAGGCCGGAAACACTGAAGCTTTCTTT
CDR3: CSVNRQAGNTEAFF

D: -
size: -
J: TRBJ2-2
V: TRBV25-1
DNA: TGTGCCAGCAGTGAACCCATGAACACCGGGGAGCTGTTTTTT
CDR3: CASSEPMNTGELFF

D: -
size: -
J: TRBJ1-5
V: TRBV27
DNA: TGTGCCAGCAGTTTTGGCGGGGCCATTCAGCCCCAGCATTTT
CDR3: CASSFGGAIQPQHF

D: -
size: -
J: TRBJ1-2
V: TRBV4-3
DNA: TGCGCCAGCAGCCAAGATCAAAGGGGCTATGGCTACACCTTC
CDR3: CASSQDQRGYGYTF

D: -
size: -
J: TRBJ1-1
V: TRBV5-5
DNA: TGTGCCAGCAGCTTGTCCCCATCAACTGAAGCTTTCTTT
CDR3: CASSLSPSTEAFF

D: -
size: -
J: TRBJ2-7
V: TRBV4-2
DNA: TGTGCCAGCAGCCAAGAGGGGCAGGGCCTGGGCGAGCAGTACTTC
CDR3: CASSQEGQGLGEQYF

D: -
size: -
J: TRBJ1-1
V: TRBV18
DNA: TGTGCCAGCTCACCTCAGGGGTTGAACACTGAAGCTTTCTTT
CDR3: CASSPQGLNTEAFF

D: -
size: -
J: TRBJ1-5
V: TRBV21-1
DNA: TGTGCCAGCAGCAAACGTTTGCTCTGTTCTGCAGGGGGCGATTGGGATAATCAGCCCCAGCATTTT
CDR3: CASSKRLLCSAGGDWDNQPQHF

D: -
size: -
J: TRBJ2-2
V: TRBV2
DNA: TGTGCCAGCAGCGAATCTAACACCGGGGAGCTGTTTTTT
CDR3: CASSESNTGELFF

D: TRBD1
size: -
J: TRBJ1-1
V: TRBV7-3
DNA: TGTGCCAGCAGCTTAGGGACAGCGAACACTGAAGCTTTCTTT
CDR3: CASSLGTANTEAFF

D: TRBD1
size: -
J: TRBJ1-2
V: TRBV13
DNA: TGTGCCAGCAGCTCGACAGGGACTAACTATGGCTACACCTTC
CDR3: CASSSTGTNYGYTF

D: -
size: -
J: TRBJ1-1
V: TRBV7-9
DNA: TGTGCCAGCAGTCAAGTGATCGGGAGCACTGAAGCTTTCTTT
CDR3: CASSQVIGSTEAFF

D: TRBD2
size: -
J: TRBJ2-1
V: TRBV29-1
DNA: TGCAGCTCGGGACTACCATACAATGAGCAGTTCTTC
CDR3: CSSGLPYNEQFF

D: -
size: -
J: TRBJ1-4
V: TRBV29-1
DNA: TGCAGCGTTGACCGGGGTGAAAAACTGTTTTTT
CDR3: CSVDRGEKLFF

D: -
size: -
J: TRBJ1-1
V: TRBV5-4
DNA: TGTGCCAGCAGGGGGGAGGCCGTCATGACTGAAGCTTTCTTT
CDR3: CASRGEAVMTEAFF

D: TRBD2
size: -
J: TRBJ2-5
V: TRBV30
DNA: TGTGCCTTCGAGCGGGGGTTTAAGGAGACCCAGTACTTC
CDR3: CAFERGFKETQYF

D: -
size: -
J: TRBJ1-2
V: TRBV6-1
DNA: TGTGCCAGCAGTGCCACCAGGACTAACTATGGCTACACCTTC
CDR3: CASSATRTNYGYTF

D: -
size: medium-sized
J: TRBJ2-6
V: TRBV19
DNA: TGTGCCAGTAGTATACCGGGGAATGGGGCCAACGTCCTGACTTTC
CDR3: CASSIPGNGANVLTF

D: -
size: -
J: TRBJ2-5
V: TRBV5-5
DNA: TGTGCCAGCAGCTTCCGGCGGGAATGGGAGACCCAGTACTTC
CDR3: CASSFRREWETQYF

D: TRBD1
size: -
J: TRBJ1-5
V: TRBV28
DNA: TGTGCCAGCAGACGAACGGGACAGGGACAGCCCCAGCATTTT
CDR3: CASRRTGQGQPQHF

D: -
size: -
J: TRBJ2-3
V: TRBV6-5
DNA: TGTGCCAGCAGTTACCGGGACTCCGGGACAGATACGCAGTATTTT
CDR3: CASSYRDSGTDTQYF

D: -
size: many
J: TRBJ2-3
V: TRBV5-1
DNA: TGCGCCAGCAGCTTGACGGGGAGGGATACGCAGTATTTT
CDR3: CASSLTGRDTQYF

D: -
size: -
J: TRBJ2-5
V: TRBV18
DNA: TGTGCCAGCTCACCACCGCCTAGCGCAGGTCGAGAGACCCAGTACTTC
CDR3: CASSPPPSAGRETQYF

D: TRBD1
size: -
J: TRBJ1-6
V: TRBV7-9
DNA: TGTGCCAGCAGCTTGGGACAGGGCTTTAATTCACCCCTCCACTTT
CDR3: CASSLGQGFNSPLHF

D: -
size: once
J: TRBJ2-1
V: TRBV6-5
DNA: TGTGCCAGCAGCTTAGGCGGGGCCAACAATGAGCAGTTCTTC
CDR3: CASSLGGANNEQFF

D: TRBD2
size: few
J: TRBJ2-5
V: TRBV7-6
DNA: TGTGCCAGCACAACTAGCGGGGGTGGGGGAGAGACCCAGTACTTC
CDR3: CASTTSGGGGETQYF

D: -
size: -
J: TRBJ1-5
V: TRBV15
DNA: TGTGCCACCGCCGGGGGGGTCATCAATCAGCCCCAGCATTTT
CDR3: CATAGGVINQPQHF

D: TRBD2
size: -
J: TRBJ2-2
V: TRBV4-3
DNA: TGCGCCAGCAGCCAAGATTCTCTCCGACTAGCGGGGGCCCAGAACACCGGGGAGCTGTTTTTT
CDR3: CASSQDSLRLAGAQNTGELFF

D: TRBD1
size: -
J: TRBJ1-1
V: TRBV19
DNA: TGTGCCAGTAGTGAGGGGGACAGGGCAATTGAAGCTTTCTTT
CDR3: CASSEGDRAIEAFF

D: -
size: -
J: TRBJ1-4
V: TRBV5-1
DNA: TGCGCCAGCAGAAGACACCTCGATAATGAAAAACTGTTTTTT
CDR3: CASRRHLDNEKLFF

D: -
size: -
J: TRBJ1-2
V: TRBV5-8
DNA: TGTGCCAGCACCTTCTACCGTACCAGGGGTCCTCGCGGAGGCTACACCTTC
CDR3: CASTFYRTRGPRGGYTF

D: TRBD1
size: -
J: TRBJ1-5
V: TRBV6-6
DNA: TGTGCCAGCAGTATGGACAGGGGACATCAGCCCCAGCATTTT
CDR3: CASSMDRGHQPQHF

D: -
size: -
J: TRBJ1-1
V: TRBV18
DNA: TGTGCCAGCTCACCAGATATCGCAGGGCCGAACACTGAAGCTTTCTTT
CDR3: CASSPDIAGPNTEAFF

D: -
size: -
J: TRBJ1-1
V: TRBV19
DNA: TGTGCCAGTAGTATTAGCAGGGTTGGCACTGAAGCTTTCTTT
CDR3: CASSISRVGTEAFF

D: TRBD2
size: -
J: TRBJ2-5
V: TRBV5-1
DNA: TGCGCCAGCAGCTTGGAAGGGACTAGCGACAGAGAGACCCAGTACTTC
CDR3: CASSLEGTSDRETQYF

D: -
size: -
J: TRBJ2-2
V: TRBV5-4
DNA: TGTGCCAGCAGCCTCGGGAGCATGGGTACCGGGGAGCTGTTTTTT
CDR3: CASSLGSMGTGELFF

D: TRBD2
size: -
J: TRBJ2-5
V: TRBV5-4
DNA: TGTGCCACCTCTAGCGGGAGAGGCGGAGAGACCCAGTACTTC
CDR3: CATSSGRGGETQYF

D: -
size: -
J: TRBJ2-2
V: TRBV29-1
DNA: TGCAGCGTCGGTACGACAGGAAACACCGGGGAGCTGTTTTTT
CDR3: CSVGTTGNTGELFF